The 9 T cell receptor beta chains presented below share a single source sample, sequenced in a study of CD4+ T cells in melanoma. Produced via immunoSEQ multiplex PCR; TCRdb's table is partial and in-frame only. The data show roughly 12,000 clones, almost 70% seen once. The sample was cells from a culture (not recorded whether cultured in vitro). These receptors were obtained from a human donor with melanoma.

This clone was observed a handful of times. Here the CDR3 DNA reads TGTGCCAGCAGCTTATCAAGGGGGCTCTATGGCTACACCTTC. Its protein is CASSLSRGLYGYTF. The chain joins TRBV11-1 to TRBJ1-2; 7 bases line up with TRBD1. The J segment lost 4 bases and the V segment lost 2 bases, leaving 4 bases of the junction unmatched. Germline loops: CDR1 SGHAT, CDR2 FQDESV (reference sequence). CDR3 length: 14 residues.

This clone was picked up one time. The junction differs from germline at one of its ends, possibly a read error. The chain uses TRBV29-1 and TRBJ1-1; TRBD1 is a possible D gene (6 bases). Looked up from germline, CDR1 is SQVTM and CDR2 is ANQGSEA. This CDR3 spans 13 amino acids. CDR3 loop: CSGRQESNTEVFF. CDR3 DNA sequence: TGCAGCGGGAGACAGGAGTCGAACACTGAAGTTTTCTTT.

This sequence joins TRBV5-5 and TRBJ1-4, with D possibly being TRBD1 (6 bases). V was pared by 4 bases and J by 7 bases, with 29 bases between. The CDR3 extends over 19 amino acids. Looked up from germline, CDR1 is SGHKS and CDR2 is YYEKEE (reference sequence). CDR3 residues: CASSVSYGTQSTEGEKLFF. CDR3 nucleotides: TGTGCCAGCAGCGTAAGTTACGGGACACAATCTACCGAAGGTGAAAAACTGTTTTTT.

This clone was counted a single time. This chain joins TRBV18 and TRBJ1-2; D uncertain. The CDR3 runs 13 residues. The germline gives CDR1 KGHSH, CDR2 LQKENI. V lost 2 bases and J lost 6, with 10 bases in between. The CDR3 nucleotides are TGTGCCAGCTCACCATACTCCGGGGATGGCTACACCTTC. Protein product: CASSPYSGDGYTF.

The rearrangement links TRBV5-1 to TRBJ2-7; TRBD1 is a possible D gene (6 bases). V lost 6 bases to trimming and J lost 0 bases, with 10 bases between them. Germline CDR1 reads SGHRS; CDR2 reads YFSETQ. This CDR3 comprises 13 residues. CDR3 sequence: CASKGRGSYEQYF. The CDR3 region has the DNA TGCGCCAGCAAGGGCAGGGGCTCCTACGAGCAGTACTTC.

Only a few counts were recorded for this clone. At one end the junction does not follow the germline gene, possibly because of a read error. This rearrangement joins TRBV14 to TRBJ1-2; D is uncertain. Germline V lookup: CDR1 SGHDN, CDR2 FVKESK. The CDR3 extends over 13 amino acids. The CDR3: CASSLLPSGMNGF. The CDR3 nucleotides are TGTGCCAGCAGCCTCCTCCCGAGCGGCATGAATGGCTTC.

The chain couples TRBV13 to TRBJ1-1, with D possibly matching TRBD1 (5 bases). Germline V lookup: CDR1 PRHDT, CDR2 FYEKMQ (reference sequence). V shed 5 bases and J shed 3 bases, with 10 bases lying between them. This CDR3 region has 13 residues. CDR3 region: CASSTRVHTEAFF. As DNA, the CDR3 is TGTGCCAGCAGCACCAGGGTACACACTGAAGCTTTCTTT.

J is TRBJ2-7 and V is TRBV5-1, with 8 bases aligning to TRBD1. With V trimmed by 4 bases and J by 3 bases, 9 bases remained unmatched. In germline, CDR1 is SGHRS, CDR2 YFSETQ. The CDR3 is 15 amino acids. This chain's CDR3 is CASSRGQGLFYEQYF. The CDR3 nucleotides are TGCGCCAGCAGCCGAGGACAGGGCCTATTCTACGAGCAGTACTTC.

The V gene is TRBV4-1, the J gene TRBJ1-1; unclear D gene. Looked up from germline, CDR1 is MGHRA and CDR2 is YSYEKL. The CDR3 contains 16 residues. The ends were cut back, 6 bases at V and 1 base at J, with 18 bases in the middle. The CDR3 reads CASSGVGFIKNTEAFF. For the CDR3, the DNA is TGCGCCAGCAGTGGGGTGGGCTTCATAAAGAACACTGAAGCTTTCTTT.